This TCR beta chain was found in a study of T cells after yellow fever vaccination. Findings and limits, study-wide: A secondary response was less intense yet reached its peak sooner, at day 5 versus 15. Post-booster repertoires again held most primary-vaccination clones (about 96% CD4, roughly 88% CD8).

V dropped 3 bases and J dropped 14 bases, with 15 bases sitting between them. CDR1 and CDR2 from the germline V gene are SGHRS and YFSETQ. CDR3 length equals 12 residues. TCRdb called the 5' RACE reads again in MiXCR, with one record for every CDR3 protein. The table includes about 210,000 distinct CDR3 sequences, approximately 6.7% detected once. Remarks on this clonotype: Its antigen is undetermined.

The sequence came from a man aged 25-40 years who received the YFV17D yellow fever vaccine. V is TRBV5-1 and J is TRBJ2-1, with D maybe TRBD1 (6 bases). This sample comprised CD4+ T cells sorted from PBMCs, obtained on the day of the yellow fever booster vaccination. The CDR3 spells CASSSPGQGEFF. As DNA, the CDR3 is TGCGCCAGCAGCTCCCCGGGACAAGGGGAGTTCTTC.